The sequence of this T cell receptor beta chain was determined in a study of immune evolution from preneoplasia to lung adenocarcinoma. Points from the study as a whole: From normal lung to invasive adenocarcinoma, top clone frequencies appeared to decrease. Highest clonality occurred in KRAS-mutant, not EGFR-mutant or double wild-type, nodules.

This CDR3 is 15 amino acids long. Between the trimmed V and J ends, which lost 4 bases and 0 bases, there was a span of 10 bases. Germline V gene data show CDR1 as SGHTA and CDR2 as FQGNSA. TCRdb's table, derived via immunoSEQ multiplex PCR, lists solely in-frame clones and lacks some. This sample has approximately 11,000 clones, with more than 60% found just once. Patient tissue came from resections in Japan or China, 2014–2017. Each case's diagnosis was confirmed by two pathologists on H&E. Concerning this clone: Its cognate antigen is unknown.

The receptor was isolated from a person aged 60-80 years with lung adenocarcinoma. What was sequenced was FFPE minimally invasive lung adenocarcinoma tissue. V gene TRBV7-2 combines with J gene TRBJ1-5; no clear D gene. The CDR3: CASSYDLNSNQPQHF. The CDR3 region has the DNA TGTGCCAGCAGCTATGATCTGAATAGCAATCAGCCCCAGCATTTT.